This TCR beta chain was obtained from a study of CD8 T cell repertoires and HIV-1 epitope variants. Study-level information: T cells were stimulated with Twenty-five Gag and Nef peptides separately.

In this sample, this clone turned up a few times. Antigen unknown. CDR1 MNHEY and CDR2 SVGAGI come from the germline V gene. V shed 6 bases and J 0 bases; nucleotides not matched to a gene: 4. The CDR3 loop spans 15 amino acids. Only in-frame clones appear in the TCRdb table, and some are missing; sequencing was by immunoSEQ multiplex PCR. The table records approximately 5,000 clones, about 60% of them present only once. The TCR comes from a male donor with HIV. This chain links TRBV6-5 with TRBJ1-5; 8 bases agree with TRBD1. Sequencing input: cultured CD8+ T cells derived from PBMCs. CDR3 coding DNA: TGTGCCAGCAGCAAACAGGGGGATAGCAATCAGCCCCAGCATTTT. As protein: CASSKQGDSNQPQHF.